This T cell receptor beta chain is from a study of radiotherapy plus CTLA-4 blockade in lung cancer. Sequenced by immunoSEQ multiplex PCR; TCRdb stores in-frame clones only, minus some. The sample lists just under 45,000 clones; roughly 67% were seen once. Germline CDR1 SGHRS, CDR2 YFSETQ. V lost 7 bases, J lost 0 bases, and 5 bases stayed unmatched. The CDR3 contains 14 residues. The receptor comes from a human donor with non-small cell lung cancer who had a partial response to radiotherapy plus ipilimumab. Here the sequenced sample was peripheral blood, taken from a patient treated with radiotherapy plus ipilimumab. This chain links TRBV5-1 with TRBJ1-2; 8 nucleotides line up with TRBD1. The DNA for the CDR3 is TGCGCCAGCGGGACAGGTTCCTCTAACTATGGCTACACCTTC. Translation gives CASGTGSSNYGYTF.